Detailed here is one T cell receptor (beta chain). Antigen unknown. J was trimmed by 3 bases and V by 0 bases; bases with no gene match: 10. This CDR3 contains 18 residues. The germline V gene encodes CDR1 SGHVS and CDR2 FQNEAQ. This record comes from a study of T cell responses to AZD1222 COVID-19 vaccine. General observations from the study: Repertoires were collected only later (after the peak T cell response had occurred).

Only in-frame clones appear in the TCRdb table, and some are missing; sequencing was by immunoSEQ multiplex PCR. Of more than 90,000 clones listed, approximately 87% are singletons. The V call is TRBV7-8, the J call TRBJ2-7, with TRBD2 matching 11 bases. Source: peripheral blood, taken 28 days after the second AZD1222 dose. The sequence was collected from an adult who received the AZD1222 COVID-19 vaccine. CDR3 region: CASSLALTSGSVFYEQYF. CDR3 DNA: TGTGCCAGCAGCTTAGCGCTAACTAGCGGGAGTGTTTTCTACGAGCAGTACTTC.